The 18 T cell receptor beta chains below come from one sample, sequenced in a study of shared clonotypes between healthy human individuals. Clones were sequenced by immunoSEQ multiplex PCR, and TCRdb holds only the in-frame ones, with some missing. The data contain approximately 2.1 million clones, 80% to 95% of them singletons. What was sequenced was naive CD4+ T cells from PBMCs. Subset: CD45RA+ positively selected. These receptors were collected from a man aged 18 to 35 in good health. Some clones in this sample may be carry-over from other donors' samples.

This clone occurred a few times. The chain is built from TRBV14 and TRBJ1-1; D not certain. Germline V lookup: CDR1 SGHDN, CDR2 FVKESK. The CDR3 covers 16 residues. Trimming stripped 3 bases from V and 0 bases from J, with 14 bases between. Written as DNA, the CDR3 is TGTGCCAGCAGCCAGCGGAGACACCGAATGAACACTGAAGCTTTCTTT. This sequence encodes CASSQRRHRMNTEAFF.

CDR3 residues: CASSIQGSGNTIYF. CDR3 DNA: TGTGCCAGCAGCATACAGGGGTCTGGAAACACCATATATTTT. The rearrangement uses TRBV9 and TRBJ1-3; TRBD1 aligns across 7 bases. The CDR3 is made up of 14 amino acids. After removal of 4 bases from V and 1 base from J, the junction contained 2 bases not matched to a gene. CDR1 and CDR2 from the germline V gene are SGDLS and YYNGEE.

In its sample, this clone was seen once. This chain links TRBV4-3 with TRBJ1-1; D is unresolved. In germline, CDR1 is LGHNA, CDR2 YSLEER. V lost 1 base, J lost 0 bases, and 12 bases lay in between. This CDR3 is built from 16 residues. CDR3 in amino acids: CASSQGTYTMNTEAFF. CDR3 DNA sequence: TGCGCCAGCAGCCAAGGCACATACACTATGAACACTGAAGCTTTCTTT.

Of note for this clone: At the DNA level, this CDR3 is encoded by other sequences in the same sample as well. CDR3 sequence reads: CASSPLDSQETQYF. The CDR3 DNA is TGTGCCAGCTCACCACTGGACTCCCAAGAGACCCAGTACTTC. The chain carries TRBV18 and TRBJ2-5, with D possibly TRBD2 on 5 matching bases. With 1 base removed from V and 1 base from J, the gap between germline ends came to 7 bases. Germline V gene sequence: CDR1 KGHSH, CDR2 LQKENI. The CDR3 loop spans 14 amino acids.

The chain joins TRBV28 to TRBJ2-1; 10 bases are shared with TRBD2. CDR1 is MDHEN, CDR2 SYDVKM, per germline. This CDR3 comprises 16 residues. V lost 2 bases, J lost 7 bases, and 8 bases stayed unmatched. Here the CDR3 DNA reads TGTGCCAGCAGTTTAGTTATAGCGGGAGGAACGAATGAGCAGTTCTTC. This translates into CASSLVIAGGTNEQFF.

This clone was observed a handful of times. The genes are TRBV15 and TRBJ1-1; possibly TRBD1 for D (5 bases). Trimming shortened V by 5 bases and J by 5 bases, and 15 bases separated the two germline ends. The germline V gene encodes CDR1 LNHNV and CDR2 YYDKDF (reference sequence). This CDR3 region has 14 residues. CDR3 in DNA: TGTGCCACCAGCCGTAATATGGGACCGACTGAAGCTTTCTTT. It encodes CATSRNMGPTEAFF.

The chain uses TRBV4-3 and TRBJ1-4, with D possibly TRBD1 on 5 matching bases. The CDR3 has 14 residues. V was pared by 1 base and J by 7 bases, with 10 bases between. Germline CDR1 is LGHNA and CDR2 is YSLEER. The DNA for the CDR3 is TGCGCCAGCAGCCAAGTGGGGGTCGGTGAAAAACTGTTTTTT. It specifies CASSQVGVGEKLFF.

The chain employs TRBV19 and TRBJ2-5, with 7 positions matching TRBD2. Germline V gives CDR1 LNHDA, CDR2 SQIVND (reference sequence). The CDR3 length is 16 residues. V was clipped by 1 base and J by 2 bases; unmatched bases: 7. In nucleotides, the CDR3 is TGTGCCAGTAGTATAGTCCCCGGGACTATTCAAGAGACCCAGTACTTC. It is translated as CASSIVPGTIQETQYF.

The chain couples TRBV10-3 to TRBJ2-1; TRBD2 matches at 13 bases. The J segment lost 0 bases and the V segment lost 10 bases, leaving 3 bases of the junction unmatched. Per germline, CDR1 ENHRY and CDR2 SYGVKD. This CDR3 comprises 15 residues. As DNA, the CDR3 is TGTGCCACGCGGACTAGCGGGAGCTCCTACAATGAGCAGTTCTTC. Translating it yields CATRTSGSSYNEQFF.

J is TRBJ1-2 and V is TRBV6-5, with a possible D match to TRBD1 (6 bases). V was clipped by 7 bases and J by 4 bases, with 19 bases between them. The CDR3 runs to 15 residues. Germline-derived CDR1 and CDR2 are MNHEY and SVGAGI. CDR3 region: CASTSYRGLTYGYTF. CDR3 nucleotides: TGTGCCAGCACCTCCTATAGGGGGTTAACCTATGGCTACACCTTC.

The CDR3 is CASSFQGIGTEAFF. The CDR3 DNA sequence: TGTGCCAGCAGTTTCCAGGGGATAGGGACTGAAGCTTTCTTT. V usage is TRBV28 and J usage is TRBJ1-1; TRBD1 might be the D (6 bases). The CDR3 is 14 residues long. Germline loops: CDR1 MDHEN, CDR2 SYDVKM. The V gene lost 3 bases and the J gene lost 5 bases, with 13 bases spanning the gap.

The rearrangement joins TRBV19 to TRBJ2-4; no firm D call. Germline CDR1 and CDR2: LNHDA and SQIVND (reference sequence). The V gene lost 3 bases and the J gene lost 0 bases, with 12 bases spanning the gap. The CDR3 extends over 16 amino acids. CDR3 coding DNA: TGTGCCAGTAGTATTCGGAATCCTCTAGCCAAAAACATTCAGTACTTC. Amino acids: CASSIRNPLAKNIQYF.

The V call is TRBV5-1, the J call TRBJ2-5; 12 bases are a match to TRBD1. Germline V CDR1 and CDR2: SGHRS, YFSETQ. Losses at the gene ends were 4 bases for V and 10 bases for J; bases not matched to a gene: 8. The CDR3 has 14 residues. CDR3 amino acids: CASSGRDRGPNQYF. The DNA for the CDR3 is TGCGCCAGCAGCGGCCGGGACAGGGGGCCTAACCAGTACTTC.

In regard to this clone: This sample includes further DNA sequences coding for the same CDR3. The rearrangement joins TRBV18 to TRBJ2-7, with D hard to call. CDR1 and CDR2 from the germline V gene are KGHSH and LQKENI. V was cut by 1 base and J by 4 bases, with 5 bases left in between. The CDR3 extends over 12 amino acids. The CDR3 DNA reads TGTGCCAGCTCACCACGACAATACGAGCAGTACTTC. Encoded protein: CASSPRQYEQYF.

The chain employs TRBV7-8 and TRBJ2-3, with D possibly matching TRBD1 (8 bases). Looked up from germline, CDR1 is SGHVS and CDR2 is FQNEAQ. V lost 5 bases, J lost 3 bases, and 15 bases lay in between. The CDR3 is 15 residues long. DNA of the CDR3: TGTGCCAGCAGCCACGGACAGGGAGGGACAGATACGCAGTATTTT. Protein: CASSHGQGGTDTQYF.

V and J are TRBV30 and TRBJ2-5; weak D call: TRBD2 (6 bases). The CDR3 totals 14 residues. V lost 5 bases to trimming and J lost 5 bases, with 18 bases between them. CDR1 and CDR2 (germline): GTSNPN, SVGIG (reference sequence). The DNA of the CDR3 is TGTGCCTGGGGGGCACATCCCCGGGGGGAGACCCAGTACTTC. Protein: CAWGAHPRGETQYF. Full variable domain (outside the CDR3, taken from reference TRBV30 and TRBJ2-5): SQTIHQWPATLVQPVGSPLSLECTVEGTSNPNLYWYRQAAGRGLQLLFYSVGIGQISSEVPQNLSASRPQDRQFILSSKKLLLSDSGFYLCAWGAHPRGETQYFGPGTRLLVL.

DNA for the CDR3: TGTGCCAGCATTCGGTTGGACCACGAGCAGTACTTC. This encodes CASIRLDHEQYF. This chain uses TRBV2 with TRBJ2-7, with no clear D. With 7 bases removed from V and 5 bases from J, the gap between germline ends came to 12 bases. The CDR3 totals 12 residues. Germline V gene lookup returns CDR1 SNHLY and CDR2 FYNNEI.

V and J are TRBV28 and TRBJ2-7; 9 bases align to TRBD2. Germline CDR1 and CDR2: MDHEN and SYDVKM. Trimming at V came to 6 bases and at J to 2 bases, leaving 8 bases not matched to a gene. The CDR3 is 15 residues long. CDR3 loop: CASSLLAGTPYEQYF. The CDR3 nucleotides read TGTGCCAGCAGCTTACTAGCGGGCACACCCTACGAGCAGTACTTC.